The following is a T cell receptor (beta chain) sequence with its context. CDR3 size: 18 residues. With 0 bases clipped from V and 4 bases from J, the junction kept 14 bases outside the gene matches. Germline values: CDR1 LGHDT, CDR2 YNNKEL (reference sequence). Profiled with immunoSEQ multiplex PCR; TCRdb holds only in-frame clones, not every one. Of some 130,000 clones in the sample, 75% to 90% are singletons; the top ten hold 18%. This sample is part of a study of blood T cell repertoires in COVID-19. Sequencing was done on a sample of peripheral blood. The chain has TRBV3-1 (or the pseudogene TRBV3-2) and TRBJ2-5, with TRBD2 matching over 7 bases. The TCR sequence derives from a man aged 45-60 years with active or convalescent COVID-19. The CDR3 sequence: CASSQDGGRAGWGETQYF. CDR3 in DNA: TGTGCCAGCAGCCAAGATGGGGGAAGAGCGGGGTGGGGAGAGACCCAGTACTTC.